The 20 T cell receptor beta chains in this list originate from one sample, sequenced in a study of blood T cell repertoires in COVID-19. Data came from immunoSEQ multiplex PCR; TCRdb stores just in-frame clones and leaves some out. The data hold around 150,000 clones, with 80% to 90% observed a single time. Sequenced sample: peripheral blood. All receptors derive from a woman in her fifties or sixties in a cohort sampled during active or convalescent COVID-19.

The chain joins TRBV7-9 to TRBJ2-1; tentatively, D is TRBD2 (5 bases). The germline CDR1 and CDR2 sequences are SEHNR and FQNEAQ (reference sequence). The CDR3 totals 12 residues. V gave up 4 bases and J gave up 15 bases, with 16 bases separating them. CDR3 region: CASSWMERSSFF. As DNA, the CDR3 is TGTGCCAGCAGCTGGATGGAGCGGTCTTCGTTCTTC. The variable domain in full, completed from reference TRBV7-9 and TRBJ2-1, reads DTGVSQNPRHKITKRGQNVTFRCDPISEHNRLYWYRQTLGQGPEFLTYFQNEAQLEKSRLLSDRFSAERPKGSFSTLEIQRTEQGDSAMYLCASSWMERSSFFGPGTRLTVL.

The rearrangement uses TRBV11-2 and TRBJ1-1; D unclear. Trimming took 2 bases from V and 7 from J, leaving 8 bases between them. This CDR3 is 12 amino acids long. The germline gives CDR1 SGHAT, CDR2 FQNNGV. The CDR3 reads CASSLQQIEAFF. CDR3 coding DNA: TGTGCCAGCAGCTTACAACAGATTGAAGCTTTCTTT.

The V and J genes are TRBV6-1 and TRBJ2-7; TRBD1 agrees at 8 bases. The CDR3 runs to 17 residues. CDR1 and CDR2 from the germline V gene are MNHNS and SASEGT. V gave up 2 bases and J gave up 2 bases; unmatched junction bases: 11. The CDR3: CASSERDGTGPAYEQYF. DNA of the CDR3: TGTGCCAGCAGTGAAAGGGATGGGACAGGACCAGCCTACGAGCAGTACTTC.

The chain links TRBV7-8 to TRBJ2-7, with 7 nucleotides matching TRBD1. Germline lookup yields CDR1 SGHVS and CDR2 FQNEAQ. The junction had 7 bases not matched to a gene; V was cut back by 5 bases and J by 0 bases. The CDR3 spans 15 residues. The CDR3 loop is CASSPDRWSSYEQYF. The CDR3 DNA sequence: TGTGCCAGCAGCCCGGACAGGTGGAGCTCCTACGAGCAGTACTTC. The full variable domain, rest sourced from reference TRBV7-8 and TRBJ2-7, is GAGVSQSPRYKVAKRGQDVALRCDPISGHVSLFWYQQALGQGPEFLTYFQNEAQLDKSGLPSDRFFAERPEGSVSTLKIQRTQQEDSAVYLCASSPDRWSSYEQYFGPGTRLTVT.

This clone has a count of ten or more. The chain combines TRBV5-1 with TRBJ2-7; the D gene is possibly TRBD1 (8 bases). This CDR3 has 13 amino acids. Germline loops: CDR1 SGHRS, CDR2 YFSETQ. V lost 1 base and J lost 6, with 11 bases in between. The CDR3 spells CASSLTGGGEQYF. Here the CDR3 DNA reads TGCGCCAGCAGCTTGACAGGGGGGGGCGAGCAGTACTTC.

The gene calls are TRBV11-2 and TRBJ2-5; D not resolved. CDR1 is SGHAT, CDR2 FQNNGV, per germline. The CDR3 has 13 amino acids. Trimming left V 3 bases short and J 1 base short, with 6 bases between. The CDR3 loop is CASSFNSQETQYF. The CDR3 DNA reads as TGTGCCAGCAGCTTCAACAGCCAAGAGACCCAGTACTTC.

This clone turned up a few times. The chain carries TRBV9 and TRBJ2-1, with D tentatively TRBD2 (5 bases). The V end was cut by 4 bases, the J end by 6 bases, with 14 bases between. Germline CDR1 and CDR2: SGDLS and YYNGEE. The CDR3 is 14 residues long. CDR3 coding DNA: TGTGCCAGCAGCCTAGCATTGGCCTCCAATGAGCAGTTCTTC. Its protein product is CASSLALASNEQFF.

This clone was counted a few times. The chain combines TRBV20-1 with TRBJ2-7, with TRBD1 as a possible D gene (6 bases). V lost 5 bases and J lost 6, with 8 bases in between. The CDR3 covers 10 residues. Germline-derived CDR1 and CDR2 are DFQATT and SNEGSKA (reference sequence). The CDR3: CSAGQPEQYF. The DNA for the CDR3 is TGCAGTGCTGGACAGCCCGAGCAGTACTTC.

This clone was seen a single time. This CDR3 is CASSQEGQLGTEAFF. The CDR3 coding sequence is TGTGCCAGCAGCCAGGAGGGACAGTTGGGTACTGAAGCTTTCTTT. The chain carries TRBV4-2 and TRBJ1-1; 7 nucleotides line up with TRBD1. CDR3 size: 15 residues. J lost 5 bases, V lost 3 bases, and 9 bases had no gene match. Per the germline V gene, CDR1 is LGHNA and CDR2 is YNFKEQ.

The chain carries TRBV29-1 and TRBJ2-3; weak D call: TRBD1 (5 bases). The CDR3 is 19 residues long. CDR1 is SQVTM, CDR2 ANQGSEA, per germline. V was pared by 0 bases and J by 4 bases, with 26 bases between. CDR3 sequence (DNA): TGCAGCGTTGAAGATCCTATGGACATTACCATGGTTAGCCCAGATACGCAGTATTTT. This translates into CSVEDPMDITMVSPDTQYF.

The chain has TRBV5-1 and TRBJ2-2; 10 positions agree with TRBD2. The CDR3 totals 16 residues. Germline assignment: CDR1 SGHRS and CDR2 YFSETQ. With 2 bases clipped from V and 5 bases from J, the junction kept 6 bases outside the gene matches. CDR3 sequence reads: CASSFGLGLATGELFF. CDR3 nucleotide sequence: TGCGCCAGCAGCTTTGGCTTGGGACTAGCGACCGGGGAGCTGTTTTTT. The full variable domain, with the rest looked up from reference TRBV5-1 and TRBJ2-2, is KAGVTQTPRYLIKTRGQQVTLSCSPISGHRSVSWYQQTPGQGLQFLFEYFSETQRNKGNFPGRFSGRQFSNSRSEMNVSTLELGDSALYLCASSFGLGLATGELFFGEGSRLTVL.

This clone was observed a handful of times. The V and J genes are TRBV4-3 and TRBJ2-5, with 7 bases lining up with TRBD2. The CDR3 has 16 amino acids. With 0 bases clipped from V and 2 bases from J, the junction kept 6 bases outside the gene matches. Germline V gene sequence: CDR1 LGHNA, CDR2 YSLEER. The CDR3 region has the DNA TGCGCCAGCAGCCAAGATCCAGCGGGGAGTCAAGAGACCCAGTACTTC. Translation: CASSQDPAGSQETQYF.

V usage is TRBV5-1 and J usage is TRBJ2-2, with 8 bases identical to TRBD1. Unmatched junction bases numbered 3, after V lost 2 bases and J lost 3 bases. This CDR3 has 15 amino acids. Germline V lookup: CDR1 SGHRS, CDR2 YFSETQ. The chain's CDR3 is CASSFGTGHTGELFF. The CDR3 nucleotides are TGCGCCAGCAGCTTTGGGACAGGTCACACCGGGGAGCTGTTTTTT.

The V call is TRBV4-3, the J call TRBJ1-2, with TRBD1 identical over 9 bases. This CDR3 is 13 amino acids long. The V gene end was trimmed by 3 bases and the J gene end by 4 bases; junction bases not matched to a gene: 0. Germline lookup yields CDR1 LGHNA and CDR2 YSLEER. The CDR3 spells CASSQTGGYGYTF. The CDR3 DNA follows: TGCGCCAGCAGCCAGACAGGGGGCTATGGCTACACCTTC.

The CDR3 region is CASSLLSNTGELFF. CDR3 sequence (DNA): TGCGCCAGCAGCTTGCTATCAAACACCGGGGAGCTGTTTTTT. The chain joins TRBV5-1 to TRBJ2-2; D not certain. CDR1 is SGHRS, CDR2 YFSETQ, per germline. The CDR3 is 14 amino acids. V shed 1 base and J shed 2 bases, with 6 bases lying between them. Full variable domain (outside the CDR3, taken from reference TRBV5-1 and TRBJ2-2): KAGVTQTPRYLIKTRGQQVTLSCSPISGHRSVSWYQQTPGQGLQFLFEYFSETQRNKGNFPGRFSGRQFSNSRSEMNVSTLELGDSALYLCASSLLSNTGELFFGEGSRLTVL.

This clone was picked up a small number of times. The rearrangement joins TRBV29-1 to TRBJ1-2; D is ambiguous. The CDR3 runs to 12 residues. Germline CDR1 SQVTM, CDR2 ANQGSEA. Trimming left V 0 bases short and J 7 bases short, with 9 bases between. CDR3 sequence: CSVEDIGTGYTF. CDR3 sequence (DNA): TGCAGCGTTGAAGATATTGGCACTGGCTACACCTTC.

This clone was observed a few times. V usage is TRBV10-2 and J usage is TRBJ1-2; TRBD1 is a possible D gene (6 bases). The CDR3 has 15 residues. The V gene's germline CDR1 is WSHSY and CDR2 SAAADI. The V gene lost 8 bases and the J gene lost 0 bases, with 16 bases spanning the gap. CDR3 residues: CASAGEDRANYGYTF. The CDR3 nucleotides read TGCGCCAGCGCGGGCGAGGACAGAGCTAACTATGGCTACACCTTC.

The chain combines TRBV6-1 with TRBJ1-5; 8 bases match TRBD1. This CDR3 has 14 residues. Germline CDR1 MNHNS, CDR2 SASEGT. V dropped 7 bases and J dropped 7; count of bases not matched to a gene: 9. CDR3 region: CASIDDRGGQPQHF. The DNA for the CDR3 is TGTGCCAGCATTGATGACAGGGGAGGCCAGCCCCAGCATTTT.

The V and J genes are TRBV10-2 and TRBJ1-3; TRBD1 matches at 10 bases. J was trimmed by 2 bases and V by 4 bases; bases with no gene match: 2. Germline lookup yields CDR1 WSHSY and CDR2 SAAADI. This CDR3 has 15 residues. The CDR3 protein is CASSAGQGPGNTIYF. In DNA form, the CDR3 reads TGCGCCAGCAGTGCGGGACAGGGGCCTGGAAACACCATATATTTT.

The chain couples TRBV7-8 to TRBJ1-5, with 9 positions matching TRBD1. CDR1 SGHVS and CDR2 FQNEAQ come from the germline V gene. The CDR3 loop spans 15 amino acids. The V gene end was trimmed by 5 bases and the J gene end by 1 base; junction bases not matched to a gene: 3. The CDR3 here is CASSAGQGSNQPQHF. CDR3 nucleotides: TGTGCCAGCAGCGCGGGACAGGGAAGCAATCAGCCCCAGCATTTT.